This TCR beta chain is from a study of T cell changes during pregnancy in multiple sclerosis. TCRdb's copy holds only in-frame clones and misses some; the assay was immunoSEQ multiplex PCR. The repertoire consists of about 81,000 clones, with roughly 93% occurring once and the leading ten covering approximately 2.4%. V gave up 3 bases and J gave up 14 bases; unmatched junction bases: 6. Germline CDR1 and CDR2: SGHVS and FQNEAQ. This CDR3 spans 12 amino acids. The source was peripheral blood, collected in the third trimester of pregnancy. This clonotype was obtained from a female donor with multiple sclerosis, enrolled in a pregnancy study. V is TRBV7-8 and J is TRBJ2-1; 8 bases agree with TRBD1. The CDR3 loop is CASSFGTGDEFF. The CDR3 nucleotides are TGTGCCAGCAGCTTCGGGACAGGAGATGAGTTCTTC.